This T cell receptor beta chain originates from a study of monozygotic twins with inflammatory bowel disease. Study-wide results and limits: Telling different T cell subtypes apart from each other was not possible. Some repertoire variability may stem from patients' differing immunosuppressive treatments.

TCRdb reprocessed the 5' RACE reads; each CDR3 protein has one entry and no DNA is given. The data include about 450,000 distinct CDR3 sequences; the top ten clones carry 2% to 2.5%. Germline loops: CDR1 SQVTM, CDR2 ANQGSEA. The CDR3 is made up of 22 amino acids. As for this clonotype: What it binds is not known.

V and J are TRBV29-1 and TRBJ2-3; there is no DNA to check the TCRdb D call of TRBD1. This TCR was sampled from a human donor with ulcerative colitis or Crohn's disease, or a healthy co-twin of an affected twin (not recorded which). Material for sequencing was blood. CDR3 amino acids: CSVEGWTDPPTGPDKHTDTQYF.